These 27 T cell receptor beta chains were all obtained from the same sample, sequenced in a study of blood T cell repertoires in COVID-19. TCRdb's copy holds only in-frame clones and misses some; the assay was immunoSEQ multiplex PCR. Among about 210,000 clones listed, approximately 82% were seen once. Specimen: peripheral blood. The receptors stem from a man aged 50 to 60 with active or convalescent COVID-19.

By its share, this clone is medium-sized. J is TRBJ1-2 and V is TRBV28, with TRBD1 identical over 7 bases. Germline CDR1 and CDR2: MDHEN and SYDVKM. With 5 bases clipped from V and 6 bases from J, the junction kept 6 bases outside the gene matches. The CDR3 consists of 13 residues. CDR3 nucleotides: TGTGCCAGCAGTCCACCGACAGGGAATGGCTACACCTTC. It specifies CASSPPTGNGYTF.

The chain uses TRBV7-2 and TRBJ2-2, with 9 bases aligning to TRBD2. CDR1 is SGHTA and CDR2 is FQGNSA in the germline V gene. J gave up 4 bases and V 2 bases, and 11 bases lay outside the gene matches. This CDR3 spans 18 amino acids. This CDR3 reads CASSLRFAGGLSTGELFF. CDR3 bases: TGTGCCAGCAGCTTACGTTTTGCGGGGGGGCTAAGCACCGGGGAGCTGTTTTTT. The variable domain in full, with the rest retrieved from reference TRBV7-2 and TRBJ2-2, is GAGVSQSPSNKVTEKGKDVELRCDPISGHTALYWYRQSLGQGLEFLIYFQGNSAPDKSGLPSDRFSAERTGGSVSTLTIQRTQQEDSAVYLCASSLRFAGGLSTGELFFGEGSRLTVL.

The gene calls are TRBV10-3 and TRBJ1-4; 8 bases map to TRBD1. In germline, CDR1 is ENHRY, CDR2 SYGVKD. The J segment lost 3 bases and the V segment lost 4 bases, leaving 7 bases of the junction unmatched. The CDR3 length is 16 residues. The CDR3 DNA reads TGTGCCATCAGTGGGGGACGGACAGGGCCTAATGAAAAACTGTTTTTT. Translation: CAISGGRTGPNEKLFF.

This sequence joins TRBV5-1 and TRBJ1-2; tentatively, D is TRBD1 (6 bases). Germline V gives CDR1 SGHRS, CDR2 YFSETQ. The CDR3 is made up of 13 amino acids. V lost 2 bases and J 6 bases, leaving 11 bases between the germline ends. This CDR3 is CASSFQGSDGYTF. The CDR3 region has the DNA TGCGCCAGCAGCTTCCAGGGGTCTGATGGCTACACCTTC.

This sequence joins TRBV2 and TRBJ1-5, with unresolved D. Per germline, CDR1 SNHLY and CDR2 FYNNEI. V lost 5 bases, J lost 0 bases, and 8 bases lay in between. The CDR3 sequence is 14 residues long. This CDR3 is CASSTANSNQPQHF. In DNA form, the CDR3 reads TGTGCCAGCAGTACAGCTAATAGCAATCAGCCCCAGCATTTT.

This clone showed up just once. This sequence joins TRBV11-3 and TRBJ2-7; the match to TRBD1 covers 9 bases. CDR1 SGHNT and CDR2 YENEEA come from the germline V gene. V trimming: 5 bases; J trimming: 2 bases; junction bases outside the gene matches: 4. The length of the CDR3 is 14 residues. CDR3 residues: CASSPRTGAYEQYF. The CDR3 DNA reads as TGTGCCAGCAGCCCTAGGACAGGGGCCTACGAGCAGTACTTC.

The J gene is TRBJ2-1, the V gene TRBV19; D is perhaps TRBD2 (5 bases). CDR1 and CDR2 from the germline V gene are LNHDA and SQIVND (reference sequence). V gave up 6 bases and J gave up 0 bases, with 18 bases separating them. The CDR3 is 17 amino acids. DNA of the CDR3: TGTGCCAGTAGCCCCCTTCGGCGGGTCCGCTCCTACAATGAGCAGTTCTTC. Residues: CASSPLRRVRSYNEQFF.

V is TRBV11-2 and J is TRBJ1-1; 11 bases are shared with TRBD1. CDR1 and CDR2 from the germline V gene are SGHAT and FQNNGV. The CDR3 spans 17 residues. Germline trimming cut 3 bases from V and 0 bases from J; bases unmatched to any gene: 6. The CDR3 loop is CASSFWTGGRMNTEAFF. The DNA for the CDR3 is TGTGCCAGCAGCTTCTGGACAGGGGGCCGGATGAACACTGAAGCTTTCTTT.

This sequence joins TRBV7-9 and TRBJ1-6; TRBD1 aligns across 7 bases. CDR3 length equals 16 residues. Germline V gene lookup returns CDR1 SEHNR and CDR2 FQNEAQ (reference sequence). The junction had 9 bases not matched to a gene; V was cut back by 1 base and J by 9 bases. This CDR3 is CASSLGTAGGGSPLHF. The CDR3 DNA reads TGTGCCAGCAGCTTAGGAACGGCAGGGGGAGGTTCACCCCTCCACTTT.

The V and J genes are TRBV2 and TRBJ2-3, with a possible D match to TRBD1 (5 bases). Trimming shortened V by 5 bases and J by 6 bases, and 21 bases separated the two germline ends. In germline, CDR1 is SNHLY, CDR2 FYNNEI. CDR3 length equals 16 residues. CDR3 DNA sequence: TGTGCCAGCAGTCCGCTGGGGCGGTTGGGATTGGATACGCAGTATTTT. As protein: CASSPLGRLGLDTQYF.

The chain combines TRBV9 with TRBJ1-2, with 9 bases lining up with TRBD1. The ends lost 3 bases at V and 1 base at J; junction bases unmatched: 10. CDR3 length: 17 residues. CDR1 SGDLS and CDR2 YYNGEE come from the germline V gene. The CDR3 loop reads CASSAGTGKLLNYGYTF. The CDR3 DNA sequence: TGTGCCAGCAGCGCTGGGACAGGGAAACTTCTTAACTATGGCTACACCTTC.

The rearrangement uses TRBV9 and TRBJ2-7, with 8 nucleotides matching TRBD2. The CDR3 is made up of 15 amino acids. The V gene's germline CDR1 is SGDLS and CDR2 YYNGEE. J was trimmed by 2 bases and V by 3 bases; bases with no gene match: 7. CDR3 region: CASSAGLGGAYEQYF. The DNA of the CDR3 is TGTGCCAGCAGCGCGGGACTAGGAGGGGCCTACGAGCAGTACTTC.

J is TRBJ1-6 and V is TRBV1; the table's TRBD1 call for D was not verified on the DNA. TRBV1 is shown as a pseudogene. The CDR3 extends over 15 amino acids. The CDR3: CTSSQGTAYNSPLHF. CDR3 sequence (DNA): TGCACCAGCAGCCAAGGGACAGCGTATAATTCACCCCTCCACTTT.

The chain is built from TRBV5-6 and TRBJ2-2; a weak D match, TRBD1 (6 bases). The length of the CDR3 is 15 residues. Germline values: CDR1 SGHDT, CDR2 YYEEEE. V lost 4 bases and J 4 bases, leaving 14 bases between the germline ends. DNA for the CDR3: TGTGCCAGCAGCCCAAATGCCAGGGGCACCGGGGAGCTGTTTTTT. This encodes CASSPNARGTGELFF.

This clone was counted a few times. The sample carries other DNA sequences with the same CDR3. V is TRBV11-3 and J is TRBJ2-1; TRBD2 aligns across 11 bases. Trimming removed 1 base from V and 8 bases from J; junction bases left unmatched: 4. This CDR3 contains 15 residues. Germline loops: CDR1 SGHNT, CDR2 YENEEA. CDR3 sequence (DNA): TGTGCCAGCAGCTTAGGGACTAGCGGGTCCGATGAGCAGTTCTTC. Translating it yields CASSLGTSGSDEQFF.

This clone has a handful of counts. This chain connects TRBV5-4 to TRBJ2-5; maybe TRBD1 (5 bases). The V and J ends lost 1 base and 5 bases respectively, with 9 bases between them. The CDR3 runs to 13 residues. The germline CDR1 and CDR2 sequences are SGHNT and YYREEE (reference sequence). The CDR3 nucleotides are TGTGCCAGCAGCTTGCAGGGAACGGAGACCCAGTACTTC. Translation gives CASSLQGTETQYF.

The chain carries TRBV6-1 and TRBJ1-2; weak D call: TRBD1 (5 bases). The CDR3 length is 13 residues. Germline loops: CDR1 MNHNS, CDR2 SASEGT. V was cut by 2 bases and J by 5 bases, with 9 bases left in between. CDR3 in amino acids: CASSEQGRYGYTF. DNA of the CDR3: TGTGCCAGCAGTGAACAGGGTCGATATGGCTACACCTTC.

The chain carries TRBV28 and TRBJ1-1; 7 nucleotides match TRBD1. With 7 bases clipped from V and 0 bases from J, the junction kept 14 bases outside the gene matches. Germline V gene data show CDR1 as MDHEN and CDR2 as SYDVKM. CDR3 length: 17 residues. In DNA, the CDR3 is TGTGCCAGCAAGAGTTATGTTAGGACAGGATTGAACACTGAAGCTTTCTTT. This sequence encodes CASKSYVRTGLNTEAFF. The variable domain in full, completed from reference TRBV28 and TRBJ1-1, reads DVKVTQSSRYLVKRTGEKVFLECVQDMDHENMFWYRQDPGLGLRLIYFSYDVKMKEKGDIPEGYSVSREKKERFSLILESASTNQTSMYLCASKSYVRTGLNTEAFFGQGTRLTVV.

J is TRBJ1-1 and V is TRBV6-5; no firm D call. Germline V gene sequence: CDR1 MNHEY, CDR2 SVGAGI. The CDR3 runs 13 residues. V was clipped by 10 bases and J by 4 bases, with 16 bases between them. The CDR3 spells CATRGGLGTEAFF. The CDR3 region has the DNA TGTGCCACCAGAGGAGGGCTGGGCACTGAAGCTTTCTTT.

This rearrangement joins TRBV6-2 or TRBV6-3 to TRBJ2-5, with a tentative D call TRBD2 (7 bases). This CDR3 spans 15 amino acids. The germline V and J ends were trimmed by 6 bases and 1 base, with 15 bases remaining between them. Germline V gene sequence: CDR1 MNHEY, CDR2 SVGEGT. CDR3 DNA sequence: TGTGCCAGCAGCAAGAGGGGGGGTCGCCAAGAGACCCAGTACTTC. Protein product: CASSKRGGRQETQYF.

The chain links TRBV7-2 to TRBJ2-5, with 8 bases aligning to TRBD1. The V segment lost 5 bases and the J segment 3 bases; nucleotides outside the gene matches: 5. The CDR3 consists of 14 residues. Germline CDR1 and CDR2: SGHTA and FQGNSA. Written as DNA, the CDR3 is TGTGCCAGCAGCGTCCACAGGGGGGAAGAGACCCAGTACTTC. Its protein is CASSVHRGEETQYF.

This chain links TRBV6-5 with TRBJ1-1, with D perhaps TRBD1 (6 bases). The CDR3 has 14 amino acids. Germline V lookup: CDR1 MNHEY, CDR2 SVGAGI. V was shortened by 5 bases and J by 2 bases, with 12 bases between the two germline ends. The CDR3 DNA reads as TGTGCCAGCAGTCGGGACACCCTAAACACTGAAGCTTTCTTT. The encoded protein is CASSRDTLNTEAFF.

The CDR3 sequence: CASSKSAGLAGPPQFF. DNA of the CDR3: TGTGCCAGTTCTAAATCCGCTGGACTAGCGGGGCCACCTCAGTTCTTC. The V and J genes are TRBV28 and TRBJ2-1; TRBD2 matches at 12 bases. Trimming cost V 9 bases and J 13 bases; bases outside gene matches: 19. This CDR3 has 16 residues. Looked up from germline, CDR1 is MDHEN and CDR2 is SYDVKM.

V and J are TRBV28 and TRBJ2-3, with TRBD2 matching over 11 bases. From germline, CDR1 is MDHEN and CDR2 SYDVKM. The CDR3 length is 17 residues. V trimming: 5 bases; J trimming: 4 bases; junction bases outside the gene matches: 11. The CDR3 bases are TGTGCCAGCAGTCCCGAATTAGCGGGAGGGCGCCCAGATACGCAGTATTTT. Protein product: CASSPELAGGRPDTQYF. Combining the CDR3 with reference TRBV28 and TRBJ2-3 gives the whole variable domain DVKVTQSSRYLVKRTGEKVFLECVQDMDHENMFWYRQDPGLGLRLIYFSYDVKMKEKGDIPEGYSVSREKKERFSLILESASTNQTSMYLCASSPELAGGRPDTQYFGPGTRLTVL.

DNA for the CDR3: TGTGCCAGCAGCTTGCCACAGGGCCCAGATACGCAGTATTTT. Its protein is CASSLPQGPDTQYF. The V gene is TRBV5-5, the J gene TRBJ2-3; D might be TRBD1 (6 bases). The CDR3 contains 14 residues. The V end was cut by 1 base, the J end by 4 bases, with 10 bases between. CDR1 and CDR2 (germline): SGHKS, YYEKEE (reference sequence). The entire variable domain, with the rest obtained from reference TRBV5-5 and TRBJ2-3, is as follows: DAGVTQSPTHLIKTRGQQVTLRCSPISGHKSVSWYQQVLGQGPQFIFQYYEKEERGRGNFPDRFSARQFPNYSSELNVNALLLGDSALYLCASSLPQGPDTQYFGPGTRLTVL.

The V and J genes are TRBV9 and TRBJ2-1; 10 nucleotides match TRBD2. Trimming took 0 bases from V and 0 from J; bases not matched to a gene: 6. The CDR3 spans 18 residues. Germline lookup yields CDR1 SGDLS and CDR2 YYNGEE. CDR3 region: CASSVGLAGARSYNEQFF. In DNA, the CDR3 is TGTGCCAGCAGCGTAGGGCTAGCGGGAGCCCGCTCCTACAATGAGCAGTTCTTC. The full variable domain, rest sourced from reference TRBV9 and TRBJ2-1, is DSGVTQTPKHLITATGQRVTLRCSPRSGDLSVYWYQQSLDQGLQFLIQYYNGEERAKGNILERFSAQQFPDLHSELNLSSLELGDSALYFCASSVGLAGARSYNEQFFGPGTRLTVL.

This chain joins TRBV14 and TRBJ2-7, with D maybe TRBD1 (5 bases). Trimming stripped 4 bases from V and 4 bases from J, with 5 bases between. Germline CDR1 and CDR2: SGHDN and FVKESK. The CDR3 runs to 11 residues. CDR3 bases: TGTGCCAGCAGCCCAGGGTACGAGCAGTACTTC. Residues: CASSPGYEQYF.